This T cell receptor (beta chain) was recovered during a study of blood T cell repertoires in COVID-19. Germline lookup yields CDR1 LNHDA and CDR2 SQIVND (reference sequence). The CDR3 is 14 amino acids. With 4 bases removed from V and 10 bases from J, the gap between germline ends came to 19 bases. Method: immunoSEQ multiplex PCR; TCRdb's copy keeps in-frame clones and lacks some. Of 65,000 to 80,000 clones listed, around 80% were seen once; the top ten hold approximately 10%. Sequences were obtained from peripheral blood. This clonotype originated in a man in his fifties or sixties with acute or convalescent COVID-19. The chain recombines TRBV19 with TRBJ1-1, with TRBD1 as a possible D gene (6 bases). The CDR3 loop reads CASSTTGTLLIAFF. DNA for the CDR3: TGTGCCAGTAGTACGACCGGGACACTTTTAATAGCTTTCTTT.